The next 20 T cell receptor beta chains were all read from a single sample in a study of human T cells and chemical hapten exposure. Time point denoted: pre-sensitization, week 0. Regarding treatment: therapeutic diphenylcyclopropenone sensitization with weekly scalp DPC. TCRdb processed the RACE reads anew with MiXCR; each CDR3 protein has one entry. In the table there are tens of thousands of distinct CDR3 sequences, roughly 8.8% of which are singletons. Source: whole blood, taken in connection with sensitization to the hapten diphenylcyclopropenone (DPC). The receptor source for this set is a woman in her thirties or forties with alopecia areata. Some clones in this sample may be carry-over from other donors' samples.

The table lists this clonotype with many counts. The chain is built from TRBV7-6 and TRBJ1-3; tentatively, D is TRBD1 (5 bases). V was trimmed by 1 base and J by 0 bases, leaving 10 bases between them. The CDR3 length is 16 residues. Looked up from germline, CDR1 is SGHVS and CDR2 is FNYEAQ. Written as DNA, the CDR3 is TGTGCCAGCAGCTTAGTGACAGAATACTCTGGAAACACCATATATTTT. Translated, it gives CASSLVTEYSGNTIYF.

This clonotype was detected ten times or more. J is TRBJ2-3 and V is TRBV6-2 or TRBV6-3; 11 nucleotides line up with TRBD1. This CDR3 is 14 amino acids long. The J segment lost 4 bases and the V segment lost 6 bases, leaving 3 bases of the junction unmatched. Germline V gives CDR1 MNHEY, CDR2 SVGEGT. In DNA form, the CDR3 reads TGTGCCAGCAGCGGACAGGGGGCTTCAGATACGCAGTATTTT. Its translation is CASSGQGASDTQYF.

This clonotype was counted many times. The chain links TRBV29-1 to TRBJ2-1; D gene ambiguous. This CDR3 has 12 residues. The V end was cut by 1 base, the J end by 7 bases, with 8 bases between. Looked up from germline, CDR1 is SQVTM and CDR2 is ANQGSEA. CDR3 sequence: CSVEVNRNEQFF. In nucleotides, the CDR3 is TGCAGCGTTGAAGTAAATAGGAATGAGCAGTTCTTC.

This clonotype was detected many times. This chain connects TRBV19 to TRBJ2-7; TRBD1 might be the D (5 bases). Deletions cut 5 bases from V and 2 bases from J, with 10 bases between. Germline loops: CDR1 LNHDA, CDR2 SQIVND (reference sequence). The CDR3 consists of 13 residues. The chain's CDR3 is CASSSQGAYEQYF. CDR3 nucleotides: TGTGCCAGTAGTTCACAAGGGGCCTACGAGCAGTACTTC.

This clonotype was counted at least ten times. The chain employs TRBV20-1 and TRBJ2-7; 9 nucleotides line up with TRBD2. CDR3 size: 13 residues. V lost 5 bases, J lost 0 bases, and 2 bases stayed unmatched. Germline V gene lookup returns CDR1 DFQATT and CDR2 SNEGSKA (reference sequence). DNA of the CDR3: TGCAGTGCTTATAGCGGGAGCTCCTACGAGCAGTACTTC. Residues: CSAYSGSSYEQYF.

Ten or more counts support this clonotype. V usage is TRBV29-1 and J usage is TRBJ1-5, with 8 bases fitting TRBD1. This CDR3 region has 13 residues. CDR1 is SQVTM, CDR2 ANQGSEA, per germline. V was pared by 6 bases and J by 3 bases, with 4 bases of the junction left unmatched. The CDR3 sequence: CSVRTGFNQPQHF. CDR3 bases: TGCAGCGTGAGGACAGGGTTCAATCAGCCCCAGCATTTT. The entire variable domain, with the rest obtained from reference TRBV29-1 and TRBJ1-5, is as follows: SAVISQKPSRDICQRGTSLTIQCQVDSQVTMMFWYRQQPGQSLTLIATANQGSEATYESGFVIDKFPISRPNLTFSTLTVSNMSPEDSSIYLCSVRTGFNQPQHFGDGTRLSIL.

This clonotype was counted at least ten times. J is TRBJ2-3 and V is TRBV18; D might be TRBD1 (5 bases). Germline CDR1 KGHSH, CDR2 LQKENI. CDR3 size: 14 residues. Trimming removed 3 bases at V and 2 bases at J, with 9 bases between. This CDR3 reads CASSPLTVTDTQYF. The CDR3 nucleotides read TGTGCCAGCTCACCCCTGACAGTCACAGATACGCAGTATTTT.

This clonotype was seen a few times. The chain uses TRBV6-2 or TRBV6-3 and TRBJ2-4, with D tentatively TRBD2 (6 bases). This CDR3 contains 14 residues. The germline CDR1 and CDR2 sequences are MNHEY and SVGEGT. Trimming took 6 bases from V and 1 from J, leaving 10 bases between them. Written as DNA, the CDR3 is TGTGCCAGCAGGGGCGGGGTGGCCAAAAACATTCAGTACTTC. It yields the protein CASRGGVAKNIQYF.

This clonotype was picked up many times. This chain joins TRBV4-2 and TRBJ2-7, with no clear D. CDR1 and CDR2 from the germline V gene are LGHNA and YNFKEQ. Trimming left V 3 bases short and J 5 bases short, with 11 bases between. The CDR3 loop spans 13 amino acids. As DNA, the CDR3 is TGTGCCAGCAGCCATAACCAAGGCGACGAGCAGTACTTC. This gives the protein CASSHNQGDEQYF.

This clonotype was observed many times. The V gene is TRBV6-6, the J gene TRBJ1-2; the D gene is possibly TRBD1 (5 bases). With 6 bases removed from V and 6 bases from J, the gap between germline ends came to 20 bases. Looked up from germline, CDR1 is MNHNY and CDR2 is SVGAGI (reference sequence). The CDR3 runs to 15 residues. CDR3 residues: CASRDPTGTTHGYTF. The CDR3 region has the DNA TGTGCCAGCAGAGACCCTACCGGGACGACCCATGGCTACACCTTC.

The rearrangement joins TRBV7-9 to TRBJ1-2, with a weak D call TRBD1 (5 bases). The CDR3 loop spans 13 amino acids. V gave up 7 bases and J gave up 6 bases, with 15 bases separating them. CDR1 and CDR2 (germline): SEHNR, FQNEAQ (reference sequence). CDR3 region: CASILPRGDGYTF. DNA of the CDR3: TGTGCCAGCATCCTACCTCGGGGCGATGGCTACACCTTC.

This clonotype was detected many times. The V gene is TRBV29-1, the J gene TRBJ2-7; 9 positions agree with TRBD1. The V segment lost 3 bases and the J segment 1 base; nucleotides outside the gene matches: 10. In germline, CDR1 is SQVTM, CDR2 ANQGSEA. This CDR3 has 16 residues. CDR3 sequence reads: CSVEGGQGPKSYEQYF. CDR3 nucleotides: TGCAGCGTTGAGGGGGGACAGGGTCCCAAGTCCTACGAGCAGTACTTC.

Only a few counts were recorded for this clonotype. CDR3 protein: CASKQGDISGANVLTF. CDR3 sequence (DNA): TGTGCCAGTAAACAGGGGGATATCTCTGGGGCCAACGTCCTGACTTTC. The J gene is TRBJ2-6, the V gene TRBV19, with 8 nucleotides matching TRBD1. Germline-derived CDR1 and CDR2 are LNHDA and SQIVND (reference sequence). V lost 7 bases to trimming and J lost 0 bases; unmatched junction nucleotides: 5. The CDR3 sequence is 16 residues long.

This clonotype appeared many times. V usage is TRBV5-1 and J usage is TRBJ2-1, with 12 bases matching TRBD2. V was pared by 4 bases and J by 3 bases, with 5 bases of the junction left unmatched. This CDR3 region has 16 residues. Germline CDR1 SGHRS, CDR2 YFSETQ. The CDR3 DNA reads TGCGCCAGCAGCCCACTAGCGGGGGGTTACTACAATGAGCAGTTCTTC. It encodes CASSPLAGGYYNEQFF.

This clonotype has a handful of counts. The chain is built from TRBV5-6 and TRBJ1-6; D is unclear. Germline V CDR1 and CDR2: SGHDT, YYEEEE. CDR3 length: 16 residues. V lost 0 bases to trimming and J lost 0 bases, with 7 bases between them. CDR3 in DNA: TGTGCCAGCAGCTTGGGCCGTAGCTCCTATAATTCACCCCTCCACTTT. Translating it yields CASSLGRSSYNSPLHF.

At least ten counts were recorded for this clonotype. J is TRBJ2-2 and V is TRBV11-2; 9 bases agree with TRBD1. The V and J ends lost 7 bases and 2 bases, in that order; junction bases with no gene match: 8. CDR1 and CDR2 (germline): SGHAT, FQNNGV. The CDR3 extends over 16 amino acids. CDR3 nucleotide sequence: TGTGCCAGCACCCTTCGGGACAGGGTCAACACCGGGGAGCTGTTTTTT. Amino acid sequence: CASTLRDRVNTGELFF.

This clonotype was found many times. This chain links TRBV6-1 with TRBJ2-5, with D maybe TRBD1 (6 bases). This CDR3 has 13 residues. Deletions cut 11 bases from V and 1 base from J, with 14 bases between. Per the germline V gene, CDR1 is MNHNS and CDR2 is SASEGT. The CDR3 protein is CALDSPGQETQYF. In DNA form, the CDR3 reads TGTGCCTTGGACAGTCCGGGCCAAGAGACCCAGTACTTC.

A few counts support this clonotype. V and J are TRBV27 and TRBJ2-3, with D perhaps given as TRBD1 or TRBD2 (5 bases each). Germline assignment: CDR1 MNHEY and CDR2 SMNVEV (reference sequence). Trimming removed 0 bases at V and 6 bases at J, with 16 bases between. The CDR3 is 16 residues long. The CDR3 nucleotides are TGTGCCAGCAGTTTATCGGTTGGGGGTTATTCGGATACGCAGTATTTT. Protein product: CASSLSVGGYSDTQYF.

This clonotype showed up many times. The chain uses TRBV6-2 or TRBV6-3 and TRBJ2-5; tentative D call: TRBD2 (6 bases). Trimming removed 5 bases at V and 2 bases at J, with 12 bases between. The V gene's germline CDR1 is MNHEY and CDR2 SVGEGT. The CDR3 contains 14 residues. CDR3 nucleotides: TGTGCCAGCAGTCGCGGGGTTTTACAAGAGACCCAGTACTTC. It translates to CASSRGVLQETQYF.

This clonotype showed up just a few times. With a much larger clone just one base away, this may be a read error. The gene calls are TRBV7-2 and TRBJ1-6; maybe TRBD1 (5 bases). The CDR3 runs 13 residues. V shed 5 bases and J shed 14 bases, with 16 bases lying between them. Germline V CDR1 and CDR2: SGHTA, FQGNSA. CDR3 sequence (DNA): TGTGCCAGCAGCCCAAGGCGGGACTCATCCCTCCACTTT. Protein: CASSPRRDSSLHF.